The entry that follows covers one T cell receptor (beta chain) sequence. Its antigen is currently unknown. The sample is drawn from a study of cytomegalovirus exposure and HLA in healthy donors. Study outcomes and limitations: A few CMV-associated chains were confirmed in vitro to be specific for CMV antigens.

The CDR3 extends over 16 amino acids. Looked up from germline, CDR1 is SGHRS and CDR2 is YFSETQ. Trimming cost V 6 bases and J 0 bases, with 16 bases left between them. The PCR ran on 60 Vbeta and 13 Jbeta primers. Data came from immunoSEQ multiplex PCR; TCRdb stores just in-frame clones and leaves some out. In the table there are 160,000 or so clones, roughly 80% of which are singletons. The V gene is TRBV5-1, the J gene TRBJ2-1, with a weak D call TRBD2 (6 bases). This clonotype was sampled from a man over 45 in good health and CMV-seropositive. What was sequenced was PBMCs. CDR3: CASNMLGGSSYNEQFF. CDR3 in DNA: TGCGCCAGCAACATGTTGGGGGGAAGCTCCTACAATGAGCAGTTCTTC.